This TCR beta chain derives from a study of blood T cell repertoires in COVID-19. Overall study: Sites across the United States, Italy and Spain contributed samples from acute and convalescent COVID-19.

This clone was counted once. Methods used by the authors: Amplification of reference gene primers was used by the study to estimate nucleated cell counts. TCRdb's table, derived via immunoSEQ multiplex PCR, lists solely in-frame clones and lacks some. The V and J calls and the clone size are those of that table, but D and trimming were determined from the DNA. Among 200,000 to 250,000 clones listed, 80% to 90% were seen once. Trimming removed 3 bases at V and 9 bases at J, with 12 bases between. In germline, CDR1 is KGHSH, CDR2 LQKENI. The CDR3 is made up of 13 amino acids. Individuals in the exposed group had encountered a COVID-19 case within 2 weeks preceding study entry.

This TCR came from a middle-aged woman who had been exposed to COVID-19. This chain joins TRBV18 and TRBJ2-1; tentative D call: TRBD2 (6 bases). The sample taken for sequencing was PBMCs or T cells enriched from blood (not recorded which). The CDR3 DNA follows: TGTGCCAGCTCACCCGGGGGAGGTAGTGAGCAGTTCTTC. This sequence encodes CASSPGGGSEQFF. Combining the CDR3 with reference TRBV18 and TRBJ2-1 gives the whole variable domain NAGVMQNPRHLVRRRGQEARLRCSPMKGHSHVYWYRQLPEEGLKFMVYLQKENIIDESGMPKERFSAEFPKEGPSILRIQQVVRGDSAAYFCASSPGGGSEQFFGPGTRLTVL.